This T cell receptor (beta chain) was retrieved from a study of OX40 agonist ivuxolimab in advanced cancers. Study-level findings and limits: Expanded peripheral T-cell antigen specificity went undetermined. Expanded clones belonging to CD8+ T cells outnumbered, on average, those of CD4+.

On this clone: Its antigen is not known.

Using immunoSEQ multiplex PCR, the repertoire was profiled, and TCRdb retains in-frame clones only, with some absent. The profile shows tens of thousands of clones, just over 90% of them singletons. Sequencing used CD4+ or CD8+ T cells sorted from blood, obtained in a trial of the OX40 agonist ivuxolimab. The TCR sequence derives from an adult with an advanced solid tumor such as melanoma, head and neck, liver or kidney cancer.

CDR3 residues: CSVVPGGKGNTGELFF. The CDR3 nucleotides are TGCAGCGTCGTCCCTGGGGGGAAGGGGAACACCGGGGAGCTGTTTTTT. The chain combines TRBV29-1 with TRBJ2-2; D perhaps matches TRBD2 (6 bases). Per germline, CDR1 SQVTM and CDR2 ANQGSEA. Trimming removed 6 bases from V and 1 base from J, with 18 bases in between. CDR3 length: 16 amino acids.